Listed below are T cell receptor beta chains from one sample, sequenced in a study of identical twins. Each CDR3 protein gets one entry after TCRdb re-called the 5' RACE reads with MiXCR. The sample includes under 900,000 distinct CDR3 sequences, roughly an eighth of them seen just once. These data also featured in a second study, about yellow fever vaccine responses in identical twins.

The sample consisted of PBMCs. The receptors derive from a woman younger than 35 in good health. The CDR3 runs from the conserved cysteine through the conserved F or W. The order of the fields is V gene, D gene, clone size, J gene, CDR3 protein, CDR3 DNA. D genes are given only for firm matches. Clone sizes are given selectively: once, few, many, or a class where the clone is expanded.

V gene: TRBV29-1
D gene: NA
clone size: few
J gene: TRBJ1-1
CDR3 protein: CSVEDRVGAFF
CDR3 DNA: TGCAGCGTTGAAGACAGAGTAGGGGCTTTCTTT

V gene: TRBV5-6
D gene: NA
clone size: few
J gene: TRBJ2-5
CDR3 protein: CASSLEEAETQYF
CDR3 DNA: TGTGCCAGCAGCTTGGAGGAGGCGGAGACCCAGTACTTC

V gene: TRBV20-1
D gene: TRBD2
clone size: NA
J gene: TRBJ2-5
CDR3 protein: CSARDTPHRTSGIAETQYF
CDR3 DNA: TGCAGTGCTAGAGATACCCCCCACCGGACTAGCGGGATTGCAGAGACCCAGTACTTC

V gene: TRBV6-2/TRBV6-3
D gene: NA
clone size: NA
J gene: TRBJ1-5
CDR3 protein: CASSYRGGGQPQHF
CDR3 DNA: TGTGCCAGCAGTTACAGGGGAGGAGGACAGCCCCAGCATTTT

V gene: TRBV3-1
D gene: NA
clone size: NA
J gene: TRBJ2-7
CDR3 protein: CASSRGLQGYEQYF
CDR3 DNA: TGTGCCAGCAGCCGGGGATTACAGGGATACGAGCAGTACTTC

V gene: TRBV28
D gene: NA
clone size: many
J gene: TRBJ1-1
CDR3 protein: CASSLQLTEAFF
CDR3 DNA: TGTGCCAGCAGTTTACAGTTGACTGAAGCTTTCTTT

V gene: TRBV7-8
D gene: TRBD2
clone size: NA
J gene: TRBJ2-3
CDR3 protein: CASSLARTSGDSGTDTQYF
CDR3 DNA: TGTGCCAGCAGCTTAGCTAGGACTAGCGGGGACTCAGGGACAGATACGCAGTATTTT

V gene: TRBV15
D gene: NA
clone size: few
J gene: TRBJ1-1
CDR3 protein: CATSKSQGTEAFF
CDR3 DNA: TGTGCCACCAGCAAAAGTCAGGGCACTGAAGCTTTCTTT

V gene: TRBV9
D gene: TRBD2
clone size: NA
J gene: TRBJ2-7
CDR3 protein: CASSASGLAANEQYF
CDR3 DNA: TGTGCCAGCAGCGCATCGGGACTAGCGGCGAACGAGCAGTACTTC

V gene: TRBV15
D gene: NA
clone size: many
J gene: TRBJ1-2
CDR3 protein: CATSRDPQTNYGYTF
CDR3 DNA: TGTGCCACCAGCAGAGATCCCCAAACTAACTATGGCTACACCTTC

V gene: TRBV4-1
D gene: NA
clone size: few
J gene: TRBJ1-1
CDR3 protein: CASSQVGWRVGDTEAFF
CDR3 DNA: TGCGCCAGCAGCCAAGTCGGTTGGAGGGTAGGCGACACTGAAGCTTTCTTT

V gene: TRBV12-3/TRBV12-4
D gene: NA
clone size: NA
J gene: TRBJ2-7
CDR3 protein: CASSLGGTNYEQYF
CDR3 DNA: TGTGCCAGCAGTTTAGGAGGGACAAACTACGAGCAGTACTTC

V gene: TRBV28
D gene: NA
clone size: few
J gene: TRBJ2-1
CDR3 protein: CASSFLRRELSYNEQFF
CDR3 DNA: TGTGCCAGCAGTTTCCTAAGGCGGGAACTCTCCTACAATGAGCAGTTCTTC

V gene: TRBV6-5
D gene: NA
clone size: few
J gene: TRBJ2-7
CDR3 protein: CASSYSRQDEQYF
CDR3 DNA: TGTGCCAGCAGTTACTCGCGACAGGACGAGCAGTACTTC

V gene: TRBV7-9
D gene: NA
clone size: many
J gene: TRBJ1-2
CDR3 protein: CASSPMSYGYTF
CDR3 DNA: TGTGCCAGCAGCCCGATGTCCTATGGCTACACCTTC

V gene: TRBV24-1
D gene: NA
clone size: NA
J gene: TRBJ2-6
CDR3 protein: CATSDSGAGANVLTF
CDR3 DNA: TGTGCCACCAGTGATTCAGGGGCGGGGGCCAACGTCCTGACTTTC

V gene: TRBV7-2
D gene: TRBD1
clone size: NA
J gene: TRBJ2-6
CDR3 protein: CASRGTGVGANVLTF
CDR3 DNA: TGTGCCAGCAGGGGGACAGGGGTGGGGGCCAACGTCCTGACTTTC

V gene: TRBV18
D gene: TRBD2
clone size: few
J gene: TRBJ2-1
CDR3 protein: CASSSPRGGDRSYNEQFF
CDR3 DNA: TGTGCCAGCTCATCCCCCCGGGGGGGCGACAGGTCCTACAATGAGCAGTTCTTC

V gene: TRBV12-3/TRBV12-4
D gene: TRBD1
clone size: NA
J gene: TRBJ1-2
CDR3 protein: CASSPNAAGGSDGYTF
CDR3 DNA: TGTGCCAGCAGCCCGAATGCAGCAGGGGGCTCGGATGGCTACACCTTC